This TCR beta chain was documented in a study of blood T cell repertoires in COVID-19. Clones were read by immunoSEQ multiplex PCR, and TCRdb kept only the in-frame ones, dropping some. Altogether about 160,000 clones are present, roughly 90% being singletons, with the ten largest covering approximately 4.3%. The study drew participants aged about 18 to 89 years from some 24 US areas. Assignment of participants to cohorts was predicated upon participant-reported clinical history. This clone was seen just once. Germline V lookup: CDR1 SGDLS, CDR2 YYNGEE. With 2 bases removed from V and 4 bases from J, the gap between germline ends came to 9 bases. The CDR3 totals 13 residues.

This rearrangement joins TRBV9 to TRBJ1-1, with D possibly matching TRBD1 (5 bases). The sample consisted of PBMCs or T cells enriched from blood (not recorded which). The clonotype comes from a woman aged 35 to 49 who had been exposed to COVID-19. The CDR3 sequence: CASSVLQGTEAFF. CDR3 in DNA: TGTGCCAGCAGCGTTCTCCAGGGCACTGAAGCTTTCTTT. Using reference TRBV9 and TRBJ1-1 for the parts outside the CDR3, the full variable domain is DSGVTQTPKHLITATGQRVTLRCSPRSGDLSVYWYQQSLDQGLQFLIQYYNGEERAKGNILERFSAQQFPDLHSELNLSSLELGDSALYFCASSVLQGTEAFFGQGTRLTVV.